The 28 T cell receptor beta chains below all came from one sample that was sequenced in a study of vaccination effects on CD4 cells after COVID-19. These receptors lack a known antigen. Sequenced by immunoSEQ multiplex PCR; TCRdb stores in-frame clones only, minus some. The sample contains 73,000 or so clones, more than 60% of which appear only once. Viral peptide pool expansion of antigen-specific CD4+ T cells preceded sequencing in the ViraFEST assay. After roughly 9 days in culture, the CD4+ T cells were isolated. The study found no prior SARS-CoV-2 infection in the vaccine recipients, who tested negative for nucleocapsid antibodies. The sample in question was CD4+ T cells from PBMCs cultured with SARS-CoV-2 spike peptides, obtained before COVID-19 vaccination. The receptors originated from a human donor who received a COVID-19 vaccine.

The chain uses TRBV7-2 and TRBJ2-5; perhaps TRBD1 as D (6 bases). With 5 bases removed from V and 3 bases from J, the gap between germline ends came to 19 bases. The germline V gene encodes CDR1 SGHTA and CDR2 FQGNSA. CDR3 size: 16 residues. The CDR3 nucleotides are TGTGCCAGCAGCGCAACAGGTCTAGGGGGTAAAGAGACCCAGTACTTC. Protein sequence: CASSATGLGGKETQYF.

This clone has more than one count but fewer than ten. CDR3 bases: TGTGCCAGCAGCGGGGCCGGGGTGAACACTGAAGCTTTCTTT. Encoded protein: CASSGAGVNTEAFF. The V call is TRBV5-4, the J call TRBJ1-1, with D possibly being TRBD1 (5 bases). Trimming left V 4 bases short and J 0 bases short, with 10 bases between. This CDR3 is 14 amino acids long. From germline, CDR1 is SGHNT and CDR2 YYREEE (reference sequence).

The chain is built from TRBV24-1 and TRBJ1-1; possible D gene TRBD1, 5 bases. The CDR3 spans 13 residues. CDR1 and CDR2 from the germline V gene are KGHDR and SFDVKD. V lost 9 bases to trimming and J lost 2 bases, with 12 bases between them. CDR3 DNA: TGTGCCACCCGTCCGACAGCCAACACTGAAGCTTTCTTT. This codes for CATRPTANTEAFF.

The rearrangement links TRBV14 to TRBJ1-6, with 7 positions matching TRBD1. The ends lost 2 bases at V and 6 bases at J; junction bases unmatched: 1. CDR3 length: 14 amino acids. In germline, CDR1 is SGHDN, CDR2 FVKESK. The CDR3 sequence is CASSQNRGNSPLHF. CDR3 DNA: TGTGCCAGCAGCCAAAACAGGGGTAATTCACCCCTCCACTTT.

In this sample, this clone turned up a few times. This CDR3 is also generated by other DNA sequences in the sample. This chain uses TRBV9 with TRBJ2-5; TRBD1 agrees at 7 bases. Germline-derived CDR1 and CDR2 are SGDLS and YYNGEE. The CDR3 extends over 15 amino acids. Trimming cost V 4 bases and J 2 bases; bases outside gene matches: 8. This CDR3 reads CASSKRQGSQETQYF. DNA for the CDR3: TGTGCCAGCAGCAAGAGACAGGGATCACAAGAGACCCAGTACTTC.

The chain links TRBV6-5 to TRBJ1-1, with D perhaps matching TRBD1 (6 bases). The CDR3 length is 15 residues. V lost 3 bases and J 2 bases, leaving 13 bases between the germline ends. From germline, CDR1 is MNHEY and CDR2 SVGAGI. CDR3 nucleotide sequence: TGTGCCAGCAGTTATTGGAGGACAGAAAACACTGAAGCTTTCTTT. It translates to CASSYWRTENTEAFF.

The rearrangement uses TRBV4-1 and TRBJ2-3; 12 bases map to TRBD2. Per the germline V gene, CDR1 is MGHRA and CDR2 is YSYEKL. The CDR3 runs 16 residues. Trimming at V came to 1 base and at J to 2 bases, leaving 1 base not matched to a gene. Here the CDR3 DNA reads TGCGCCAGCAGCCAAGGGACTAGCGGGGACACAGATACGCAGTATTTT. Translating gives CASSQGTSGDTDTQYF.

The chain is built from TRBV7-2 and TRBJ1-4; TRBD1 agrees at 8 bases. The CDR3 runs to 15 residues. Germline V CDR1 and CDR2: SGHTA, FQGNSA. After removal of 5 bases from V and 4 bases from J, the junction contained 6 bases not matched to a gene. The CDR3 reads CASSPQQGGNEKLFF. In DNA, the CDR3 is TGTGCCAGCAGCCCGCAACAGGGGGGTAATGAAAAACTGTTTTTT.

The rearrangement links TRBV14 to TRBJ1-2; D unresolved. Germline values: CDR1 SGHDN, CDR2 FVKESK. V was shortened by 0 bases and J by 3 bases, with 8 bases between the two germline ends. This CDR3 is built from 14 residues. CDR3 loop: CASSQEPGYYGYTF. The CDR3 nucleotides are TGTGCCAGCAGCCAAGAACCGGGCTACTATGGCTACACCTTC.

The rearrangement links TRBV2 to TRBJ2-1; D is undetermined. The CDR3 loop spans 11 amino acids. V dropped 7 bases and J dropped 12 bases, with 13 bases sitting between them. Germline CDR1 and CDR2: SNHLY and FYNNEI. Here the CDR3 DNA reads TGTGCCAGCACCGAAGAGATGGGGCAGTTCTTC. Its translation: CASTEEMGQFF.

CDR3 nucleotides: TGTGCCACCAGTGATTCAAGGGTTGGGAGCAATCAGCCCCAGCATTTT. As protein: CATSDSRVGSNQPQHF. V usage is TRBV24-1 and J usage is TRBJ1-5; D is unresolved. This CDR3 has 16 amino acids. V was clipped by 2 bases and J by 1 base, with 11 bases between them. Germline CDR1 is KGHDR and CDR2 is SFDVKD.

CDR3 nucleotide sequence: TGTGCCAGCACCGCCGGGCCCTATAATTCACCCCTCCACTTT. Its protein is CASTAGPYNSPLHF. The V call is TRBV6-5, the J call TRBJ1-6; no clear D. The CDR3 is made up of 14 amino acids. Germline CDR1 MNHEY, CDR2 SVGAGI. Trimming left V 7 bases short and J 2 bases short, with 9 bases between.

V is TRBV5-1 and J is TRBJ2-1, with 7 bases aligning to TRBD1. The germline V gene encodes CDR1 SGHRS and CDR2 YFSETQ. Trimming at V came to 2 bases and at J to 5 bases, leaving 4 bases not matched to a gene. This CDR3 region has 14 residues. The CDR3 region is CASSLGTEDNEQFF. For the CDR3, the DNA is TGCGCCAGCAGCTTAGGGACAGAGGACAATGAGCAGTTCTTC. Based on the CDR3 plus reference TRBV5-1 and TRBJ2-1, the full variable domain is KAGVTQTPRYLIKTRGQQVTLSCSPISGHRSVSWYQQTPGQGLQFLFEYFSETQRNKGNFPGRFSGRQFSNSRSEMNVSTLELGDSALYLCASSLGTEDNEQFFGPGTRLTVL.

This clone was recorded only once. V is TRBV10-3 and J is TRBJ2-7; 7 bases match TRBD2. J lost 0 bases, V lost 4 bases, and 3 bases had no gene match. Germline assignment: CDR1 ENHRY and CDR2 SYGVKD. The CDR3 length is 14 residues. CDR3 sequence reads: CAISGGGSSYEQYV. The CDR3 DNA follows: TGTGCCATCAGTGGGGGGGGGAGCTCCTACGAGCAGTACGTC.

This clone showed up just once. This rearrangement joins TRBV19 to TRBJ1-2; the D is unclear. V lost 6 bases and J lost 8, with 13 bases in between. Germline CDR1 LNHDA, CDR2 SQIVND (reference sequence). This CDR3 contains 12 residues. The CDR3 DNA is TGTGCCAGTAGGATCAACCTCGGGGGCTACACCTTC. Translating gives CASRINLGGYTF.

The rearrangement links TRBV10-1 to TRBJ2-4; the D gene is possibly TRBD2 (6 bases). This CDR3 contains 13 residues. The V end lost 6 bases, the J end lost 12 bases, and 18 bases lay between the germline ends. Germline V gene data show CDR1 as WNHNN and CDR2 as SYGVQD (reference sequence). The CDR3 spells CASSDRLGRYQYF. As DNA, the CDR3 is TGCGCCAGCAGCGACCGACTAGGTCGTTATCAGTACTTC.

The chain combines TRBV6-6 with TRBJ1-4; D remains ambiguous. Germline V gene sequence: CDR1 MNHNY, CDR2 SVGAGI (reference sequence). This CDR3 has 14 amino acids. V lost 2 bases and J lost 5, with 9 bases in between. The CDR3 loop is CASSYRVENEKLFF. CDR3 DNA sequence: TGTGCCAGCAGTTACAGGGTGGAAAATGAAAAACTGTTTTTT.

The chain has TRBV18 and TRBJ2-1; 8 bases are a match to TRBD1. The length of the CDR3 is 13 residues. Germline CDR1 is KGHSH and CDR2 is LQKENI. V lost 4 bases to trimming and J lost 6 bases; unmatched junction nucleotides: 2. The CDR3 DNA reads TGTGCCAGCTCACAGGGGACAGGCAATGAGCAGTTCTTC. Protein: CASSQGTGNEQFF. The full variable domain, completed using reference TRBV18 and TRBJ2-1, is NAGVMQNPRHLVRRRGQEARLRCSPMKGHSHVYWYRQLPEEGLKFMVYLQKENIIDESGMPKERFSAEFPKEGPSILRIQQVVRGDSAAYFCASSQGTGNEQFFGPGTRLTVL.

This clone was seen a handful of times. The chain links TRBV30 to TRBJ1-2; D is uncertain. Germline V gene lookup returns CDR1 GTSNPN and CDR2 SVGIG (reference sequence). Trimming removed 1 base at V and 7 bases at J, with 10 bases between. This CDR3 contains 12 residues. In DNA form, the CDR3 reads TGTGCCTGGAGTGAAAGATGGAGTGGCTACACCTTC. As protein: CAWSERWSGYTF.

V is TRBV6-2 or TRBV6-3 and J is TRBJ2-2; TRBD1 matches at 7 bases. J lost 5 bases, V lost 6 bases, and 6 bases had no gene match. In germline, CDR1 is MNHEY, CDR2 SVGEGT. This CDR3 region has 14 residues. The CDR3 reads CASRYRGGTGELFF. The CDR3 DNA follows: TGTGCCAGCAGATACAGGGGTGGGACCGGGGAGCTGTTTTTT.

The V gene is TRBV4-1, the J gene TRBJ2-5, with TRBD2 matching 7 bases. Germline trimming cut 4 bases from V and 3 bases from J; bases unmatched to any gene: 5. The CDR3 covers 14 residues. Germline V CDR1 and CDR2: MGHRA, YSYEKL. CDR3 in DNA: TGCGCCAGCAGCCCATACGGGGGGAAAGAGACCCAGTACTTC. Residues: CASSPYGGKETQYF.

J is TRBJ2-1 and V is TRBV6-6; no clear D. Trimming pared 0 bases from V and 5 bases from J, leaving 11 bases between. This CDR3 is built from 15 residues. CDR1 is MNHNY and CDR2 is SVGAGI in the germline V gene (reference sequence). CDR3 residues: CASSYSSGQNNEQFF. The CDR3 coding sequence is TGTGCCAGCAGTTACTCGAGTGGGCAGAACAATGAGCAGTTCTTC.

This chain uses TRBV5-1 with TRBJ2-3, with 13 nucleotides matching TRBD2. With V trimmed by 5 bases and J by 1 base, 7 bases remained unmatched. The CDR3 extends over 17 amino acids. Germline V gives CDR1 SGHRS, CDR2 YFSETQ. The CDR3 region is CASRPSGLAGGTDTQYF. Here the CDR3 DNA reads TGCGCCAGCAGGCCATCCGGACTAGCGGGGGGCACAGATACGCAGTATTTT. Full variable domain (outside the CDR3, taken from reference TRBV5-1 and TRBJ2-3): KAGVTQTPRYLIKTRGQQVTLSCSPISGHRSVSWYQQTPGQGLQFLFEYFSETQRNKGNFPGRFSGRQFSNSRSEMNVSTLELGDSALYLCASRPSGLAGGTDTQYFGPGTRLTVL.

The rearrangement joins TRBV7-8 to TRBJ2-7, with D perhaps TRBD2 (5 bases). CDR1 and CDR2 (germline): SGHVS, FQNEAQ. Trimming took off 0 bases at V and 2 bases at J, with 14 bases between the two ends. The CDR3 has 16 amino acids. CDR3 loop: CASSLAGNTRTYEQYV. CDR3 nucleotides: TGTGCCAGCAGCTTAGCCGGGAATACCAGGACCTACGAGCAGTACGTC.

The rearrangement links TRBV18 to TRBJ2-1; no reliable D call. Per germline, CDR1 KGHSH and CDR2 LQKENI. The V and J ends lost 5 bases and 1 base respectively, with 9 bases between them. This CDR3 contains 14 residues. CDR3 amino acids: CASSKVKSYNEQFF. The CDR3 nucleotides are TGTGCCAGCTCAAAGGTTAAATCCTACAATGAGCAGTTCTTC.

V usage is TRBV5-6 and J usage is TRBJ1-3; no clear D gene. The CDR3 totals 15 residues. With 2 bases removed from V and 0 bases from J, the gap between germline ends came to 9 bases. Germline CDR1 is SGHDT and CDR2 is YYEEEE. The CDR3 DNA reads TGTGCCAGCAGCTTTGCAGGCTTCTCTGGAAACACCATATATTTT. It yields the protein CASSFAGFSGNTIYF.

This chain links TRBV21-1 with TRBJ1-6. TRBV21-1 is termed a pseudogene. The CDR3 contains 13 residues. The CDR3 nucleotides read TGTGCCAGCAGCACCCCCGGTAATTCACCCCTCCACTTT. Translated, it gives CASSTPGNSPLHF.

V is TRBV3-1 (or the pseudogene TRBV3-2) and J is TRBJ1-2; D might be TRBD1 (5 bases). Germline CDR1 reads LGHDT; CDR2 reads YNNKEL (reference sequence). CDR3 size: 14 residues. The ends were cut back, 4 bases at V and 3 bases at J, with 12 bases in the middle. This chain's CDR3 is CASSLRQRDYGYTF. The CDR3 DNA is TGTGCCAGCAGCCTTCGACAGAGGGACTATGGCTACACCTTC.